The 5 T cell receptor beta chains listed next were all sequenced from one sample in a study of blood T cell repertoires in COVID-19. Assay used: immunoSEQ multiplex PCR; TCRdb lists only in-frame clones, some missing. This sample yields over 150,000 clones, of which less than 95% are seen a single time; 0.6% to 0.8% belongs to the top ten. What was sequenced was peripheral blood. The receptors derive from a man younger than 40 with COVID-19, enrolled during active disease.

The J gene is TRBJ1-1, the V gene TRBV6-1, with a possible D match to TRBD1 (5 bases). CDR3 size: 12 residues. Per germline, CDR1 MNHNS and CDR2 SASEGT. V was shortened by 1 base and J by 11 bases, with 11 bases between the two germline ends. This CDR3 reads CASSEGEDNAFF. The CDR3 nucleotides read TGTGCCAGCAGTGAAGGGGAGGACAACGCTTTCTTT.

This sequence joins TRBV6-6 and TRBJ1-1, with TRBD1 matching 8 bases. Germline CDR1 reads MNHNY; CDR2 reads SVGAGI (reference sequence). The CDR3 length is 14 residues. J lost 1 base, V lost 6 bases, and 4 bases had no gene match. CDR3 in DNA: TGTGCCAGCAGAGTACAGGGGGGGAACACTGAAGCTTTCTTT. Translating it yields CASRVQGGNTEAFF.

The chain is built from TRBV18 and TRBJ2-7; 8 bases agree with TRBD1. Germline V gives CDR1 KGHSH, CDR2 LQKENI. The junction had 4 bases not matched to a gene; V was cut back by 0 bases and J by 0 bases. The CDR3 runs to 16 residues. The CDR3 DNA is TGTGCCAGCTCACCACCGGGAACAGGGGGCTCCTACGAGCAGTACTTC. It specifies CASSPPGTGGSYEQYF.

This chain links TRBV4-1 with TRBJ1-1; maybe TRBD1 (5 bases). The CDR3 is made up of 13 amino acids. Deletions cut 6 bases from V and 1 base from J, with 9 bases between. Germline lookup yields CDR1 MGHRA and CDR2 YSYEKL. The CDR3 region is CASRDTGNTEAFF. In DNA form, the CDR3 reads TGCGCCAGCAGGGATACAGGGAACACTGAAGCTTTCTTT.

This chain uses TRBV7-2 with TRBJ1-5; 9 positions match TRBD1. The length of the CDR3 is 14 residues. Per the germline V gene, CDR1 is SGHTA and CDR2 is FQGNSA. V trimming: 5 bases; J trimming: 6 bases; junction bases outside the gene matches: 5. The CDR3 nucleotides read TGTGCCAGCAGCCCCTACAGGGGGCCTCAGCCCCAGCATTTT. Its protein product is CASSPYRGPQPQHF.